A single sample is the source of the 10 T cell receptor beta chains below, sequenced in a study of siplizumab effects on memory and regulatory T cells. Profiled with immunoSEQ multiplex PCR; TCRdb holds only in-frame clones, not every one. The sample contains approximately 75,000 clones, roughly 93% of which appear only once. Source material: CD8+ T cells sorted from blood. The receptor source for this set is a human donor in good health.

V and J are TRBV7-3 and TRBJ2-3; TRBD2 aligns across 8 bases. Germline trimming cut 1 base from V and 1 base from J; bases unmatched to any gene: 13. The CDR3 is 19 residues long. Per germline, CDR1 SGHTA and CDR2 FQGTGA. CDR3 bases: TGTGCCAGCAGCTTAAATCCCCATGAAGCGGGGGAAGGCACAGATACGCAGTATTTT. Protein product: CASSLNPHEAGEGTDTQYF.

V and J are TRBV11-2 and TRBJ1-1; D uncertain. V dropped 2 bases and J dropped 3 bases, with 10 bases sitting between them. From germline, CDR1 is SGHAT and CDR2 FQNNGV. This CDR3 is built from 14 residues. The CDR3 DNA follows: TGTGCCAGCAGCTTACTCGCCATAGACACTGAAGCTTTCTTT. Its translation is CASSLLAIDTEAFF. Full variable domain (outside the CDR3, taken from reference TRBV11-2 and TRBJ1-1): EAGVAQSPRYKIIEKRQSVAFWCNPISGHATLYWYQQILGQGPKLLIQFQNNGVVDDSQLPKDRFSAERLKGVDSTLKIQPAKLEDSAVYLCASSLLAIDTEAFFGQGTRLTVV.

The chain employs TRBV25-1 and TRBJ2-7; D might be TRBD1 or TRBD2, each matching 6 bases. Trimming removed 3 bases at V and 0 bases at J, with 9 bases between. Germline V gene sequence: CDR1 MGHDK, CDR2 SYGVNS. The CDR3 contains 14 residues. The CDR3 is CASSDRGPSYEQYF. The DNA of the CDR3 is TGTGCCAGCAGTGATCGGGGGCCCTCCTACGAGCAGTACTTC.

The table lists this clone with a count of one. V is TRBV28 and J is TRBJ1-3; D call uncertain. Trimming shortened V by 4 bases and J by 7 bases, and 20 bases separated the two germline ends. The CDR3 sequence is 16 residues long. Germline loops: CDR1 MDHEN, CDR2 SYDVKM. The CDR3 spells CASSSPSQVSRNTIYF. Here the CDR3 DNA reads TGTGCCAGCAGTTCACCCTCCCAGGTTTCACGGAACACCATATATTTT.

Remarks on this clone: Relative to the germline gene, one junction end is altered; a read error may explain this. J is TRBJ1-2 and V is TRBV5-4; possible D gene TRBD1, 6 bases. Germline V lookup: CDR1 SGHNT, CDR2 YYREEE (reference sequence). The CDR3 loop spans 15 amino acids. The CDR3 DNA is TGTACCAGCAGCTTGGGGGGAGCAGGGGTGAATGGCTACACCTTC. Its protein product is CTSSLGGAGVNGYTF.

This rearrangement joins TRBV9 to TRBJ1-1; D unresolved. V lost 0 bases and J lost 4, with 10 bases in between. Germline CDR1 reads SGDLS; CDR2 reads YYNGEE. This CDR3 is 14 amino acids long. Here the CDR3 reads CASSVAARGTEAFF. CDR3 nucleotide sequence: TGTGCCAGCAGCGTAGCTGCACGGGGCACTGAAGCTTTCTTT.

The chain recombines TRBV5-6 with TRBJ2-7; D is undetermined. Germline values: CDR1 SGHDT, CDR2 YYEEEE. V lost 2 bases to trimming and J lost 7 bases, with 10 bases between them. This CDR3 spans 12 amino acids. The CDR3 sequence: CASSLEGWEQYF. Here the CDR3 DNA reads TGTGCCAGCAGCTTAGAAGGGTGGGAGCAGTACTTC.

This chain joins TRBV27 and TRBJ1-5; tentative D call: TRBD1 (5 bases). This CDR3 has 16 residues. Germline V gene lookup returns CDR1 MNHEY and CDR2 SMNVEV (reference sequence). Trimming took 2 bases from V and 0 from J, leaving 11 bases between them. CDR3 DNA sequence: TGTGCCAGCAGTTTAGCCGGGGGGTATAGCAATCAGCCCCAGCATTTT. Amino acids: CASSLAGGYSNQPQHF.

The chain recombines TRBV25-1 with TRBJ2-6; D not resolved. Germline CDR1 is MGHDK and CDR2 is SYGVNS. V lost 2 bases and J 0 bases, leaving 5 bases between the germline ends. This CDR3 region has 15 residues. The chain's CDR3 is CASSEVGSGANVLTF. In DNA form, the CDR3 reads TGTGCCAGCAGTGAAGTAGGCTCTGGGGCCAACGTCCTGACTTTC.

The J gene is TRBJ1-1, the V gene TRBV9, with a weak D call TRBD1 (5 bases). The CDR3 has 14 amino acids. V was shortened by 2 bases and J by 0 bases, with 8 bases between the two germline ends. CDR1 SGDLS and CDR2 YYNGEE come from the germline V gene. The CDR3 sequence: CASSVGGMNTEAFF. For the CDR3, the DNA is TGTGCCAGCAGCGTGGGGGGGATGAACACTGAAGCTTTCTTT.